What follows are 16 T cell receptor beta chains derived from one specimen sequenced in a study of blood T cells in healthy people across ages. Together with a sample-barcoded 5' primer, a J-beta primer mix was included in a second PCR lasting 7 to 11 cycles. TCRdb itself ran the 5' RACE reads through MiXCR, one entry per CDR3 protein. The data hold 800,000 to 950,000 distinct CDR3 sequences, with just under 30% observed a single time. The same data also contributed to another study, on T cells of mothers and their children.

Sequencing was carried out using blood. Source of these receptors: a woman aged 35 to 49 in good health.

Details on this clonotype: A junction end diverges from the germline sequence, so it may reflect a read error. J is TRBJ2-2 and V is TRBV29-1, with 7 bases fitting TRBD1. The CDR3 consists of 16 residues. Germline V lookup: CDR1 SQVTM, CDR2 ANQGSEA. The CDR3 DNA reads TGCAGCGTGACCCGGGACAGAAGTCCGAACACCGGGGAGCGGTTTTTT. Protein: CSVTRDRSPNTGERFF.

This clonotype has more than one count but fewer than ten. This chain joins TRBV27 and TRBJ2-7, with TRBD1 matching 7 bases. J was trimmed by 3 bases and V by 6 bases; bases with no gene match: 11. Germline CDR1 is MNHEY and CDR2 is SMNVEV (reference sequence). The CDR3 contains 15 residues. The CDR3 DNA sequence: TGTGCCAGCAGCCGACAGGGTCGGACCTACTACGAGCAGTACTTC. This encodes CASSRQGRTYYEQYF.

The chain combines TRBV5-1 with TRBJ1-2; D possibly corresponds to TRBD1 (5 bases). CDR1 and CDR2 from the germline V gene are SGHRS and YFSETQ. CDR3 length: 16 residues. Trimming removed 5 bases at V and 4 bases at J, with 21 bases between. CDR3 sequence (DNA): TGCGCCAGCAGTCTTTACCGGGACGGACCCTTCTATGGCTACACCTTC. As protein: CASSLYRDGPFYGYTF. The full variable domain, its missing parts supplied by reference TRBV5-1 and TRBJ1-2, is KAGVTQTPRYLIKTRGQQVTLSCSPISGHRSVSWYQQTPGQGLQFLFEYFSETQRNKGNFPGRFSGRQFSNSRSEMNVSTLELGDSALYLCASSLYRDGPFYGYTFGSGTRLTVV.

The chain has TRBV13 and TRBJ2-7; maybe TRBD1 (5 bases). V lost 3 bases, J lost 5 bases, and 11 bases lay in between. Per germline, CDR1 PRHDT and CDR2 FYEKMQ (reference sequence). The CDR3 covers 13 residues. Here the CDR3 reads CASSFRVSDEQYF. The CDR3 coding sequence is TGTGCCAGCAGCTTCAGGGTCAGCGACGAGCAGTACTTC.

This clonotype was observed a few times. V and J are TRBV27 and TRBJ2-3; possibly TRBD1 or TRBD2 for D (6 bases each). Germline V gives CDR1 MNHEY, CDR2 SMNVEV (reference sequence). V dropped 1 base and J dropped 1 base, with 12 bases sitting between them. CDR3 size: 16 residues. CDR3 in DNA: TGTGCCAGCAGTTTATATCGGGGGCGAGGCACAGATACGCAGTATTTT. It yields the protein CASSLYRGRGTDTQYF.

Comment on this clonotype: With a much larger clone just one base away, this may be a read error. The chain combines TRBV12-3 or TRBV12-4 with TRBJ2-3; TRBD2 might be the D (6 bases). Trimming stripped 8 bases from V and 10 bases from J, with 22 bases between. This CDR3 contains 14 residues. The CDR3 is CASWAGPISLAQYF. In DNA, the CDR3 is TGTGCCAGCTGGGCGGGACCGATAAGTTTGGCGCAGTATTTT.

This clonotype showed up many times. The rearrangement links TRBV7-2 to TRBJ2-1; D is ambiguous. V gave up 4 bases and J gave up 5 bases, with 9 bases separating them. Germline lookup yields CDR1 SGHTA and CDR2 FQGNSA. The CDR3 runs to 13 residues. CDR3 coding DNA: TGTGCCAGCAGCTCTGGACGGCACAATGAGCAGTTCTTC. Protein: CASSSGRHNEQFF.

This clonotype was seen ten or more times. The chain joins TRBV5-5 to TRBJ1-2; D gene uncertain. Germline CDR1 SGHKS, CDR2 YYEKEE (reference sequence). This CDR3 spans 13 amino acids. V dropped 1 base and J dropped 13 bases, with 17 bases sitting between them. The CDR3 spells CASSLRFSSGRTF. CDR3 nucleotides: TGTGCCAGCAGCTTGCGGTTTAGTTCCGGGCGCACCTTC.

This clonotype was found a few times. A much larger clone is a single base away; this may be a read error. The J gene is TRBJ1-2, the V gene TRBV14; D remains unclear. The V end lost 0 bases, the J end lost 4 bases, and 15 bases lay between the germline ends. The germline V gene has CDR1 SGHDN and CDR2 FVKESK. CDR3 length: 16 residues. CDR3 sequence (DNA): TGTGCCAGCAGCCAAGATCTGGAACGGGGAGGCTATGGCTACACCTTC. Translated, it gives CASSQDLERGGYGYTF. The entire variable domain, with the rest obtained from reference TRBV14 and TRBJ1-2, is as follows: EAGVTQFPSHSVIEKGQTVTLRCDPISGHDNLYWYRRVMGKEIKFLLHFVKESKQDESGMPNNRFLAERTGGTYSTLKVQPAELEDSGVYFCASSQDLERGGYGYTFGSGTRLTVV.

To note about this clonotype: A single base separates this from a much larger clone, so it may be a read error. This chain connects TRBV20-1 to TRBJ2-1; 12 positions agree with TRBD2. The closer fit of TRBJ2-7 to the DNA end suggests the J call may be wrong. The germline V gene has CDR1 DFQATT and CDR2 SNEGSKA (reference sequence). The CDR3 is 14 residues long. The CDR3 DNA follows: TGCAGTGCTTCGACTAGCGGGGGAACCTACGAGCAGTACTTC. It yields the protein CSASTSGGTYEQYF.

With regard to this clonotype: An end of the junction differs from the germline gene, which may be a read error. The V call is TRBV6-5, the J call TRBJ2-2, with no clear D. The CDR3 totals 13 residues. Germline assignment: CDR1 MNHEY and CDR2 SVGAGI. Written as DNA, the CDR3 is TGTGCTAGCAGTAATTACCAAACCGGGGAGCTGTTTTTT. Protein: CASSNYQTGELFF.

The CDR3 nucleotides are TGTGCCAGCAGCCAAGACTGGAGCACTGAAGCTTTCTTT. The encoded protein is CASSQDWSTEAFF. This chain connects TRBV14 to TRBJ1-1; D unclear. The germline gives CDR1 SGHDN, CDR2 FVKESK. The CDR3 is 13 residues long. The V gene lost 0 bases and the J gene lost 4 bases, with 6 bases spanning the gap.

The chain has TRBV20-1 and TRBJ1-5; D is uncertain. The CDR3 consists of 13 residues. Trimming shortened V by 6 bases and J by 0 bases, and 9 bases separated the two germline ends. The germline V gene has CDR1 DFQATT and CDR2 SNEGSKA (reference sequence). CDR3 DNA sequence: TGCAGTGCCCGAAAGGGTAGCAATCAGCCCCAGCATTTT. Translation: CSARKGSNQPQHF.

The sample holds many counts of this clonotype. The V gene is TRBV28, the J gene TRBJ1-1; D ambiguous. CDR1 is MDHEN and CDR2 is SYDVKM in the germline V gene. This CDR3 comprises 16 residues. Trimming left V 6 bases short and J 0 bases short, with 17 bases between. CDR3 protein: CASSPPKVGLNTEAFF. DNA of the CDR3: TGTGCCAGCAGCCCTCCGAAGGTTGGACTGAACACTGAAGCTTTCTTT.

This clonotype has more than one count but fewer than ten. This chain connects TRBV30 to TRBJ2-3, with 8 bases that match TRBD2. With V trimmed by 3 bases and J by 5 bases, 10 bases remained unmatched. Germline CDR1 is GTSNPN and CDR2 is SVGIG (reference sequence). This CDR3 is 15 amino acids long. Here the CDR3 DNA reads TGTGCCTGGAGCCCGGCGGGGGGCGCGATAGATACGCAGTATTTT. This gives the protein CAWSPAGGAIDTQYF.

V usage is TRBV5-1 and J usage is TRBJ2-5; 8 bases are a match to TRBD2. Germline values: CDR1 SGHRS, CDR2 YFSETQ. V shed 4 bases, J shed 1 base, and the junction held 6 bases outside the gene matches. This CDR3 is 15 amino acids long. The CDR3 DNA reads TGCGCCAGCAGCCGGGAGGGGGTTGGCCAAGAGACCCAGTACTTC. Amino acids: CASSREGVGQETQYF.